The sample holds many counts of the clone carrying this TCR beta chain. The antigen is unknown. MiXCR was run by TCRdb on the 5' RACE reads, yielding one entry per CDR3 protein. In the table there are about 400,000 distinct CDR3 sequences, about 6% of which are singletons. This sample is part of a study of T cells after yellow fever vaccination. Study-wide results and caveats: Weaker overall, the secondary response nonetheless peaked faster (day 5 versus 15).

The CDR3 spans 15 residues. Germline V lookup: CDR1 SGDLS, CDR2 YYNGEE. V lost 0 bases and J lost 7; bases outside the gene matches: 5. The chain has TRBV9 and TRBJ2-1, with 9 positions matching TRBD2. Sequenced material: PBMCs, taken 5 days after the yellow fever booster vaccination. This sequence was found in a man aged 30 to 45 who received the YFV17D yellow fever vaccine. The CDR3 DNA is TGTGCCAGCAGCGTAGTGGCTAGCGGGAATAATGAGCAGTTCTTC. Its translation: CASSVVASGNNEQFF. The whole variable domain, remainder taken from reference TRBV9 and TRBJ2-1, is DSGVTQTPKHLITATGQRVTLRCSPRSGDLSVYWYQQSLDQGLQFLIQYYNGEERAKGNILERFSAQQFPDLHSELNLSSLELGDSALYFCASSVVASGNNEQFFGPGTRLTVL.